The 7 T cell receptor beta chains below were found in one sample sequenced in a study of cytomegalovirus exposure and HLA in healthy donors. It was with 60 Vbeta and 13 Jbeta primers that the PCR ran. Only in-frame clones appear in the TCRdb table, and some are missing; sequencing was by immunoSEQ multiplex PCR. The repertoire holds about 100,000 clones, with 55% to 65% as singletons. Sequenced sample: PBMCs. These receptors were collected from a man under 40 in good health and CMV-seropositive.

The chain employs TRBV2 and TRBJ1-1, with D possibly TRBD1 on 5 matching bases. The V gene lost 5 bases and the J gene lost 1 base, with 11 bases spanning the gap. There are 14 residues in the CDR3. From germline, CDR1 is SNHLY and CDR2 FYNNEI. The CDR3 sequence: CASSMARANTEAFF. CDR3 nucleotides: TGTGCCAGCAGTATGGCCAGGGCGAACACTGAAGCTTTCTTT. The variable domain in full, completed from reference TRBV2 and TRBJ1-1, reads EPEVTQTPSHQVTQMGQEVILRCVPISNHLYFYWYRQILGQKVEFLVSFYNNEISEKSEIFDDQFSVERPDGSNFTLKIRSTKLEDSAMYFCASSMARANTEAFFGQGTRLTVV.

The CDR3 spells CASRILNNGSPLHF. CDR3 DNA sequence: TGTGCCAGCAGGATACTAAATAACGGGTCACCCCTCCACTTT. This rearrangement joins TRBV6-5 to TRBJ1-6, with D unclear. The V end lost 6 bases, the J end lost 10 bases, and 16 bases lay between the germline ends. The CDR3 is 14 amino acids. Germline lookup yields CDR1 MNHEY and CDR2 SVGAGI.

The chain joins TRBV5-4 to TRBJ2-2; TRBD1 matches at 11 bases. In germline, CDR1 is SGHNT, CDR2 YYREEE (reference sequence). The length of the CDR3 is 15 residues. J was trimmed by 3 bases and V by 3 bases; bases with no gene match: 1. The CDR3 DNA is TGTGCCAGCAGCTGGGGACAGGGGGACACCGGGGAGCTGTTTTTT. Translation: CASSWGQGDTGELFF.

The V gene is TRBV2, the J gene TRBJ2-7, with D tentatively TRBD2 (6 bases). CDR1 is SNHLY and CDR2 is FYNNEI in the germline V gene. Trimming took off 8 bases at V and 1 base at J, with 12 bases between the two ends. This CDR3 has 13 amino acids. CDR3 coding DNA: TGTGCCAGCCGGAGGGACGAATCCTACGAGCAGTACTTC. As protein: CASRRDESYEQYF.

This chain connects TRBV4-1 to TRBJ2-3, with D uncertain. Trimming took off 2 bases at V and 4 bases at J, with 7 bases between the two ends. The CDR3 has 13 amino acids. Germline assignment: CDR1 MGHRA and CDR2 YSYEKL. This CDR3 reads CASSQNRADTQYF. CDR3 nucleotides: TGCGCCAGCAGCCAAAATCGGGCAGATACGCAGTATTTT.

The gene calls are TRBV5-6 and TRBJ2-7; D is uncertain. Trimming took 4 bases from V and 0 from J, leaving 8 bases between them. Germline V lookup: CDR1 SGHDT, CDR2 YYEEEE. The CDR3 length is 13 residues. The CDR3 DNA is TGTGCCAGCAGCGAGGTGGGCTCCTACGAGCAGTACTTC. Amino acid sequence: CASSEVGSYEQYF.

The sample holds a few counts of this clone. This chain uses TRBV10-3 with TRBJ1-3; D is perhaps TRBD1 (5 bases). V was pared by 4 bases and J by 8 bases, with 6 bases between. The germline CDR1 and CDR2 sequences are ENHRY and SYGVKD. The CDR3 contains 11 residues. The CDR3 region is CAISGGDTIYF. For the CDR3, the DNA is TGTGCCATCAGTGGGGGGGACACCATATATTTT.